The clone carrying this TCR beta chain turned up a few times. Its antigen is not identified. Per germline, CDR1 SGHTA and CDR2 FQGNSA. This CDR3 has 16 residues. The V end lost 3 bases, the J end lost 0 bases, and 11 bases lay between the germline ends. Individual cDNA molecules were tagged with unique molecular identifiers, the study reported. MiXCR, applied by TCRdb to the 5' RACE reads, yields one record per CDR3 protein. The table shows over 30,000 distinct CDR3 sequences, with 3.5% to 5% occurring only once. The sample originates from a study of early T cells in non-severe SARS-CoV-2 infection. Study details: Sequenced bulk RNA came from whole blood that was unsorted, and chains were unpaired.

General study points: Anti-spike CD8 responses were favored in VDJdb matching, and private and CD4 specificities were missed.

The TCR comes from an adult who was a healthcare worker with PCR-confirmed SARS-CoV-2 infection or an uninfected control (not recorded which). Sequenced input: whole blood. V usage is TRBV7-2 and J usage is TRBJ2-2, with D possibly being TRBD2 (6 bases). In DNA form, the CDR3 reads TGTGCCAGCAGCTTTAGACTAGGCGCGAACACCGGGGAGCTGTTTTTT. This sequence encodes CASSFRLGANTGELFF.